Included here is one TCR beta chain sequence, with context. This CDR3 spans 14 amino acids. The V and J ends lost 4 bases and 5 bases respectively, with 15 bases between them. CDR1 is SGHKS and CDR2 is YYEKEE in the germline V gene (reference sequence). This entry comes from a study of blood T cell repertoires in COVID-19. On the study more broadly: The United States, Italy and Spain supplied acute and convalescent COVID-19 samples. PBMCs, B-cell-depleted T cells, or T cells were the source of the cDNA or gDNA that made up the material.

Study processing details: Reference gene primer amplification in the assay estimated nucleated cell counts. Measured with immunoSEQ multiplex PCR; TCRdb has only the in-frame clones, and not every one. V, J and clone size were drawn from that table, and D and trimming were deduced from the DNA. This table holds more than 85,000 clones, 80% to 95% found once. The sequenced sample was peripheral blood. The clonotype comes from a man between 18 and 29 years old with acute or convalescent COVID-19. V is TRBV5-5 and J is TRBJ1-1, with D maybe TRBD1 (6 bases). CDR3 nucleotide sequence: TGTGCCAGCAGCCCCCGGGGGGGCGGAACTGAAGCTTTCTTT. The encoded protein is CASSPRGGGTEAFF.